A single sample gave rise to the 26 T cell receptor beta chains below, sequenced in a study of early T cells in non-severe SARS-CoV-2 infection. A single record per CDR3 protein comes from TCRdb applying MiXCR to the 5' RACE reads. This sample carries 45,000 to 65,000 distinct CDR3 sequences, 12% of them seen once, and the ten largest clones take about 2.5%. The sample in question was whole blood, obtained at baseline. The origin of the receptors is an adult who was a healthcare worker with PCR-confirmed SARS-CoV-2 infection or an uninfected control (not recorded which).

This clonotype was seen a handful of times. This chain joins TRBV7-2 and TRBJ2-3, with D unclear. Trimming pared 7 bases from V and 2 bases from J, leaving 4 bases between. This CDR3 has 11 amino acids. Germline values: CDR1 SGHTA, CDR2 FQGNSA. CDR3 loop: CASTSTDTQYF. CDR3 bases: TGTGCCAGCACGTCCACAGATACGCAGTATTTT.

The V and J genes are TRBV5-1 and TRBJ1-1, with 9 bases lining up with TRBD1. The ends lost 0 bases at V and 0 bases at J; junction bases unmatched: 3. The CDR3 runs to 16 residues. The germline V gene encodes CDR1 SGHRS and CDR2 YFSETQ. The CDR3 spells CASSLDGQGMNTEAFF. Here the CDR3 DNA reads TGCGCCAGCAGCTTGGATGGACAGGGGATGAACACTGAAGCTTTCTTT.

The CDR3 DNA reads as TGCAGCGTTGCGTCTCTAGCGGGGGCATACGAGCAGTACTTC. Its protein product is CSVASLAGAYEQYF. The rearrangement joins TRBV29-1 to TRBJ2-7, with TRBD2 matching over 10 bases. V was clipped by 4 bases and J by 4 bases; unmatched bases: 7. This CDR3 is 14 amino acids long. Germline V gives CDR1 SQVTM, CDR2 ANQGSEA.

This clonotype came up many times. This chain links TRBV19 with TRBJ2-1, with TRBD2 matching 7 bases. Germline lookup yields CDR1 LNHDA and CDR2 SQIVND (reference sequence). The V and J ends lost 4 bases and 3 bases, in that order; junction bases with no gene match: 3. CDR3 length: 14 residues. CDR3 sequence (DNA): TGTGCCAGTAGTAGTGGGGGGGACTACAATGAGCAGTTCTTC. Translating it yields CASSSGGDYNEQFF.

The chain carries TRBV28 and TRBJ1-1; D call uncertain. CDR3 size: 13 residues. Germline V CDR1 and CDR2: MDHEN, SYDVKM. V lost 5 bases and J 0 bases, leaving 7 bases between the germline ends. The CDR3, as DNA: TGTGCCAGCAGTCGCCTTCTGAACACTGAAGCTTTCTTT. Translated: CASSRLLNTEAFF.

The genes are TRBV11-2 and TRBJ2-2, with 7 bases fitting TRBD1. J gave up 4 bases and V 3 bases, and 5 bases lay outside the gene matches. This CDR3 is built from 15 residues. Germline values: CDR1 SGHAT, CDR2 FQNNGV. CDR3 in DNA: TGTGCCAGCAGCTTCTCGACAGGGAGCACCGGGGAGCTGTTTTTT. Residues: CASSFSTGSTGELFF.

This clonotype occurred a few times. This chain uses TRBV6-2 or TRBV6-3 with TRBJ2-5, with 7 bases matching TRBD2. Germline-derived CDR1 and CDR2 are MNHEY and SVGEGT. The CDR3 extends over 15 amino acids. J was trimmed by 5 bases and V by 3 bases; bases with no gene match: 9. The CDR3 DNA sequence: TGTGCCAGCAGTTATGTCGGCGGGAGCGGTGAGACCCAGTACTTC. It codes for CASSYVGGSGETQYF.

The chain recombines TRBV28 with TRBJ2-5; 13 nucleotides agree with TRBD2. CDR1 and CDR2 from the germline V gene are MDHEN and SYDVKM. This CDR3 spans 15 amino acids. J gave up 9 bases and V 5 bases, and 9 bases lay outside the gene matches. The CDR3 protein is CASSHGTSGERAQYF. The CDR3, as DNA: TGTGCCAGCAGTCACGGGACTAGCGGGGAACGGGCCCAGTACTTC.

Only a few counts were recorded for this clonotype. V and J are TRBV20-1 and TRBJ2-2, with 8 nucleotides matching TRBD2. The CDR3 totals 14 residues. V lost 3 bases to trimming and J lost 7 bases; unmatched junction nucleotides: 7. CDR1 DFQATT and CDR2 SNEGSKA come from the germline V gene (reference sequence). CDR3 region: CSASPAGVGGELFF. CDR3 nucleotides: TGCAGTGCTAGCCCAGCGGGAGTTGGCGGGGAGCTGTTTTTT.

CDR3: CASSFGGETQYF. The DNA of the CDR3 is TGTGCCAGCAGTTTCGGTGGAGAGACCCAGTACTTC. This rearrangement joins TRBV28 to TRBJ2-5; D remains ambiguous. The V end lost 3 bases, the J end lost 4 bases, and 6 bases lay between the germline ends. Germline V gives CDR1 MDHEN, CDR2 SYDVKM. The CDR3 extends over 12 amino acids.

This clonotype came up many times. The chain links TRBV2 to TRBJ2-1; TRBD2 matches 8 bases. The V gene's germline CDR1 is SNHLY and CDR2 FYNNEI. Trimming removed 3 bases from V and 9 bases from J; junction bases left unmatched: 4. This CDR3 has 13 residues. The CDR3 spells CASSDGLAGEQFF. Written as DNA, the CDR3 is TGTGCCAGCAGTGATGGTCTAGCGGGTGAGCAGTTCTTC.

The CDR3 here is CASSLGGQGRAGQHF. The CDR3 DNA is TGTGCCAGCAGTTTAGGGGGACAGGGCCGGGCGGGCCAGCATTTT. V is TRBV12-3 or TRBV12-4 and J is TRBJ1-5; the match to TRBD1 covers 9 bases. After removal of 1 base from V and 12 bases from J, the junction contained 10 bases not matched to a gene. CDR3 length: 15 residues.

This clonotype has a handful of counts. The chain employs TRBV5-1 and TRBJ1-1; 7 bases align to TRBD1. J gave up 4 bases and V 1 base, and 7 bases lay outside the gene matches. The germline gives CDR1 SGHRS, CDR2 YFSETQ. The CDR3 covers 15 residues. The CDR3: CASSLYQGGSTEAFF. CDR3 sequence (DNA): TGCGCCAGCAGCTTGTATCAGGGGGGTAGCACTGAAGCTTTCTTT.

The chain uses TRBV6-5 and TRBJ2-7; possible D gene TRBD1, 6 bases. The CDR3 has 15 amino acids. V lost 4 bases and J lost 4, with 17 bases in between. The germline V gene encodes CDR1 MNHEY and CDR2 SVGAGI. CDR3 loop: CASSSNTGSTYEQYF. CDR3 bases: TGTGCCAGCAGTTCCAACACAGGGAGCACGTACGAGCAGTACTTC.

The table lists this clonotype with many counts. V usage is TRBV7-9 and J usage is TRBJ2-5; D is undetermined. The CDR3 is 15 residues long. V was cut by 2 bases and J by 0 bases, with 10 bases left in between. Per germline, CDR1 SEHNR and CDR2 FQNEAQ (reference sequence). CDR3 sequence: CASSLLGAYQETQYF. The CDR3 DNA follows: TGTGCCAGCAGCTTATTGGGCGCCTACCAAGAGACCCAGTACTTC.

The chain has TRBV24-1 and TRBJ2-6; D is unclear. The CDR3 is made up of 14 amino acids. CDR1 KGHDR and CDR2 SFDVKD come from the germline V gene. Deletions cut 2 bases from V and 4 bases from J, with 5 bases between. The CDR3 loop reads CATSDSEGANVLTF. In DNA, the CDR3 is TGTGCCACCAGTGATTCCGAAGGGGCCAACGTCCTGACTTTC.

At least ten counts were recorded for this clonotype. The CDR3 DNA is TGCAGCGTTGTGCCCCGGGATCTTGAAGCTTTCTTT. Residues: CSVVPRDLEAFF. The V call is TRBV29-1, the J call TRBJ1-1, with D unresolved. Germline V gene sequence: CDR1 SQVTM, CDR2 ANQGSEA. CDR3 size: 12 residues. V dropped 4 bases and J dropped 7 bases, with 13 bases sitting between them.

This clonotype occurred a few times. This chain uses TRBV28 with TRBJ1-4, with D hard to call. Germline V gene lookup returns CDR1 MDHEN and CDR2 SYDVKM. The CDR3 sequence is 15 residues long. The V and J ends lost 2 bases and 4 bases respectively, with 11 bases between them. Here the CDR3 DNA reads TGTGCCAGCAGTTTACGGTCTGGAATTAATGAAAAACTGTTTTTT. This encodes CASSLRSGINEKLFF. The full variable domain, completed using reference TRBV28 and TRBJ1-4, is DVKVTQSSRYLVKRTGEKVFLECVQDMDHENMFWYRQDPGLGLRLIYFSYDVKMKEKGDIPEGYSVSREKKERFSLILESASTNQTSMYLCASSLRSGINEKLFFGSGTQLSVL.

There are many counts of this clonotype. The chain couples TRBV28 to TRBJ2-3; 9 bases are a match to TRBD2. The V and J ends lost 0 bases and 4 bases, in that order; junction bases with no gene match: 14. The germline gives CDR1 MDHEN, CDR2 SYDVKM. The CDR3 covers 19 residues. The CDR3 here is CASSLWGPHEREVADTQYF. The CDR3 coding sequence is TGTGCCAGCAGTTTATGGGGCCCTCATGAGCGGGAGGTCGCAGATACGCAGTATTTT.

The genes are TRBV18 and TRBJ1-2; 7 bases agree with TRBD1. The germline V gene has CDR1 KGHSH and CDR2 LQKENI. The CDR3 totals 14 residues. V shed 4 bases, J shed 3 bases, and the junction held 5 bases outside the gene matches. Here the CDR3 DNA reads TGTGCCAGCTCACTTCGGGACAGAGACTATGGCTACACCTTC. Its translation: CASSLRDRDYGYTF.

The J gene is TRBJ2-5, the V gene TRBV15, with D hard to call. Trimming stripped 1 base from V and 5 bases from J, with 11 bases between. Germline V gene sequence: CDR1 LNHNV, CDR2 YYDKDF (reference sequence). The CDR3 extends over 14 amino acids. CDR3 sequence: CATSRAGFGETQYF. The CDR3 DNA reads as TGTGCCACCAGCAGAGCTGGGTTTGGGGAGACCCAGTACTTC. The full variable domain, with the rest looked up from reference TRBV15 and TRBJ2-5, is DAMVIQNPRYQVTQFGKPVTLSCSQTLNHNVMYWYQQKSSQAPKLLFHYYDKDFNNEADTPDNFQSRRPNTSFCFLDIRSPGLGDTAMYLCATSRAGFGETQYFGPGTRLLVL.

This clonotype appeared once. V is TRBV25-1 and J is TRBJ2-5, with D perhaps TRBD2 (5 bases). This CDR3 has 15 residues. Trimming stripped 1 base from V and 0 bases from J, with 9 bases between. Germline V gene sequence: CDR1 MGHDK, CDR2 SYGVNS. The CDR3 nucleotides are TGTGCCAGCAGTGAATTGGACGGGGACCAAGAGACCCAGTACTTC. Translated: CASSELDGDQETQYF.

This clonotype came up many times. This chain uses TRBV15 with TRBJ1-5, with a tentative D call TRBD1 (6 bases). The CDR3 contains 13 residues. The germline V gene has CDR1 LNHNV and CDR2 YYDKDF (reference sequence). Trimming took off 5 bases at V and 5 bases at J, with 10 bases between the two ends. This chain's CDR3 is CATSFNRDQPQHF. CDR3 DNA sequence: TGTGCCACCAGCTTTAACAGGGATCAGCCCCAGCATTTT.

This clonotype occurred a few times. The chain recombines TRBV5-4 with TRBJ2-7, with unresolved D. The CDR3 runs to 13 residues. Trimming left V 0 bases short and J 2 bases short, with 6 bases between. CDR1 and CDR2 (germline): SGHNT, YYREEE (reference sequence). DNA of the CDR3: TGTGCCAGCAGCTTGGCCGGAACCTACGAGCAGTACTTC. This translates into CASSLAGTYEQYF.

This clonotype was detected a few times. The chain joins TRBV6-5 to TRBJ1-1; D is uncertain. The CDR3 has 12 residues. V dropped 4 bases and J dropped 8 bases, with 11 bases sitting between them. Germline V gives CDR1 MNHEY, CDR2 SVGAGI. The CDR3: CASSFPGREAFF. CDR3 nucleotide sequence: TGTGCCAGCAGTTTCCCGGGGAGGGAAGCTTTCTTT.

This clonotype was recorded at least ten times. The J gene is TRBJ2-2, the V gene TRBV4-3; D call uncertain. This CDR3 region has 18 residues. V gave up 1 base and J gave up 1 base, with 16 bases separating them. Germline values: CDR1 LGHNA, CDR2 YSLEER. The DNA for the CDR3 is TGCGCCAGCAGCCAAGCCCCCAACTACTTCGAGAACACCGGGGAGCTGTTTTTT. It translates to CASSQAPNYFENTGELFF.